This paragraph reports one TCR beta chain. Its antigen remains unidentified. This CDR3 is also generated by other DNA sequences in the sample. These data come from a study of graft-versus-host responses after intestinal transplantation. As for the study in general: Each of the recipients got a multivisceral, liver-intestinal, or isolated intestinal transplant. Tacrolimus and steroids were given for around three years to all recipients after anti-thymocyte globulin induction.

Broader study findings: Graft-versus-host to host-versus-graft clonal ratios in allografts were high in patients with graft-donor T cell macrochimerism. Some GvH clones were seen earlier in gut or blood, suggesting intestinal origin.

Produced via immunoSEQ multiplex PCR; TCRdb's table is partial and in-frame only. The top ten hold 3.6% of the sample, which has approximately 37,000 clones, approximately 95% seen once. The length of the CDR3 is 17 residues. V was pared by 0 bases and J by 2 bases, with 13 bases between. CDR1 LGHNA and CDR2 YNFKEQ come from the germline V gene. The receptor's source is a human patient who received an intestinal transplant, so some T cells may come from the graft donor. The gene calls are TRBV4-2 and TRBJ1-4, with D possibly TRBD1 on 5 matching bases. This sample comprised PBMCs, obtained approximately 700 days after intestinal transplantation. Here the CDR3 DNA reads TGTGCCAGCAGCCAAGATGTAGGGGTAGCGACTAATGAAAAACTGTTTTTT. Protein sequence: CASSQDVGVATNEKLFF.